Below, one TCR beta chain is given with its context. The data belong to a study of shared clonotypes between healthy human individuals. The CDR3 is made up of 17 amino acids. V gave up 1 base and J gave up 2 bases; unmatched junction bases: 7. From germline, CDR1 is LGHNA and CDR2 YSLEER. Naivety among CD8 cells was defined by CD45RO negativity and positive CCR7 selection, thereby excluding terminally differentiated effector memory CD45RA+ cells. TCRdb keeps only in-frame clones here, not all; method: immunoSEQ multiplex PCR. There are some 1,900,000 clones in the sample; roughly 94% occur only once, and around 1% lies in the top ten.

Material: naive CD8+ T cells sorted from blood. The TCR sequence derives from a young man in good health. The rearrangement links TRBV4-3 to TRBJ2-3; TRBD2 matches 9 bases. The CDR3 region is CASSQVLTSGFTDTQYF. CDR3 sequence (DNA): TGCGCCAGCAGCCAAGTCTTGACTAGCGGCTTCACAGATACGCAGTATTTT.